This entry describes one T cell receptor (beta chain). Authors' data handling: Amplification of reference gene primers was used by the study to estimate nucleated cell counts. Sequencing was performed with immunoSEQ multiplex PCR; in TCRdb, only in-frame clones are kept and a portion is missing. The V and J calls and clone size come from that table; D and trimming were worked out from the DNA. The sample includes fewer than 200,000 clones, 87% of them seen just once. This record comes from a study of blood T cell repertoires in COVID-19. Background on the study: Some COVID-19 samples were acute and others convalescent; all came from the United States, Italy and Spain.

CDR3 length equals 15 residues. The germline V gene encodes CDR1 MNHEY and CDR2 SVGAGI. With 0 bases removed from V and 3 bases from J, the gap between germline ends came to 11 bases. Source material: peripheral blood. The chain uses TRBV6-5 and TRBJ2-5; no definite D call. The sequence was obtained from a man aged 40-50 years with active or convalescent COVID-19. The CDR3 here is CASSYSISQEETQYF. For the CDR3, the DNA is TGTGCCAGCAGTTACTCGATAAGTCAGGAAGAGACCCAGTACTTC.